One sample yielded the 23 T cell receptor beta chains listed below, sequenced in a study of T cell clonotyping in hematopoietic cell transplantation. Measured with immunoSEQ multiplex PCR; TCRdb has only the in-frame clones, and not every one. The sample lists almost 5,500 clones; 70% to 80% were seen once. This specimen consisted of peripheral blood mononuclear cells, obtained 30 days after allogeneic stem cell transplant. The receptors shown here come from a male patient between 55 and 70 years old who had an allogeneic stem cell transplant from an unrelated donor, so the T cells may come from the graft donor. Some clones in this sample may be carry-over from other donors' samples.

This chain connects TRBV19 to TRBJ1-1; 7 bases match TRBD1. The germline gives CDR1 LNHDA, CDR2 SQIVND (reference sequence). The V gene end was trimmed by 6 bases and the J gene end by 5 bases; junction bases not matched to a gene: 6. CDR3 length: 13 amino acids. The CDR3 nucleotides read TGTGCCAGTAGCGATAACAGGGGAACTGAAGCTTTCTTT. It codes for CASSDNRGTEAFF.

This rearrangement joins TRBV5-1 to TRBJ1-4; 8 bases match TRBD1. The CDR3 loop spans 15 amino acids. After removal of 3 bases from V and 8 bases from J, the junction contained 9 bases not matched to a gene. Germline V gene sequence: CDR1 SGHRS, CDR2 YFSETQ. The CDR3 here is CASSYRAGGVEKLFF. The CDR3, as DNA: TGCGCCAGCAGCTATCGGGCAGGGGGCGTAGAAAAACTGTTTTTT.

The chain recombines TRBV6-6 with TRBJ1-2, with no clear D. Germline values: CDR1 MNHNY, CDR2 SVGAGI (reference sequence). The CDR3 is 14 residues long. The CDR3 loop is CACAGWTRRMGYTF. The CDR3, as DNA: TGTGCATGTGCGGGGTGGACCAGACGCATGGGCTACACCTTC.

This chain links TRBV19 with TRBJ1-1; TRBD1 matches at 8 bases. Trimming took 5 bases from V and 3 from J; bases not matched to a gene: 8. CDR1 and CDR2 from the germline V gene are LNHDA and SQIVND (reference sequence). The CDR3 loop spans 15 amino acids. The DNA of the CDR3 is TGTGCCAGTAGTCCTCGGACAGGGAGGGACACTGAAGCTTTCTTT. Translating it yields CASSPRTGRDTEAFF.

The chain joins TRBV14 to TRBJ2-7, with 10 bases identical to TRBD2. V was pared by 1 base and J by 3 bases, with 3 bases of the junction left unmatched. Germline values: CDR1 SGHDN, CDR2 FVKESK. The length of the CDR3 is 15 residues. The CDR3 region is CASSQGLAGVYEQYF. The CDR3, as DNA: TGTGCCAGCAGCCAAGGGCTAGCGGGGGTCTACGAGCAGTACTTC.

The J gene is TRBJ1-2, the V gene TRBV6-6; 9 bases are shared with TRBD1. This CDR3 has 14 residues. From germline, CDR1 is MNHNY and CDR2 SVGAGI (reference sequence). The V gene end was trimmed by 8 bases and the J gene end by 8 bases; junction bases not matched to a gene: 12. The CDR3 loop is CASFRGQGIKGYTF. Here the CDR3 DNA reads TGTGCCAGCTTCCGGGGACAGGGTATCAAGGGCTACACCTTC.

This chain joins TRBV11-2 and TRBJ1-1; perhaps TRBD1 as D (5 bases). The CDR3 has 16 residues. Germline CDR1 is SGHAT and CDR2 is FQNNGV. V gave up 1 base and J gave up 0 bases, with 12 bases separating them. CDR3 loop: CASSLGRVLMNTEAFF. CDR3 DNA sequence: TGTGCCAGCAGCTTAGGCAGGGTTCTAATGAACACTGAAGCTTTCTTT.

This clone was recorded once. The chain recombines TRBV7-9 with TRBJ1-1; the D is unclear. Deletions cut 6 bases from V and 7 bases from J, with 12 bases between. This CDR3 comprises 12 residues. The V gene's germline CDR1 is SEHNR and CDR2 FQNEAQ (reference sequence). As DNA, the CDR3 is TGTGCCAGCAGTCAAACAGAATTTGAAGCTTTCTTT. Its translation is CASSQTEFEAFF.

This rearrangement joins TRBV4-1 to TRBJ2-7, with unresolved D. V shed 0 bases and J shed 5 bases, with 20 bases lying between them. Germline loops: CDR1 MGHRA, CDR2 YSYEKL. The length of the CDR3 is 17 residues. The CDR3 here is CASSQDKSRVVVHEQYF. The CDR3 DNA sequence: TGCGCCAGCAGCCAAGATAAGAGTAGGGTAGTTGTCCACGAGCAGTACTTC.

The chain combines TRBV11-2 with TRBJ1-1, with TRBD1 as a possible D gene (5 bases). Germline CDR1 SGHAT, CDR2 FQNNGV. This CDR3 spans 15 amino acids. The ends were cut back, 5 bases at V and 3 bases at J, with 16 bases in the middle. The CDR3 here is CASSGKIGAHTEAFF. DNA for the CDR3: TGTGCCAGCAGCGGGAAGATCGGGGCGCACACTGAAGCTTTCTTT.

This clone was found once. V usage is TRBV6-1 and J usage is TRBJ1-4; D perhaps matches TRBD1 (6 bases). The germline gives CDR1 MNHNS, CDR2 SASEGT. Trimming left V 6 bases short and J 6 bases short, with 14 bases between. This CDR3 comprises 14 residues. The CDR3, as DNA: TGTGCCAGCAGACACAGGGAGGGAGATGAAAAACTGTTTTTT. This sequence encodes CASRHREGDEKLFF.

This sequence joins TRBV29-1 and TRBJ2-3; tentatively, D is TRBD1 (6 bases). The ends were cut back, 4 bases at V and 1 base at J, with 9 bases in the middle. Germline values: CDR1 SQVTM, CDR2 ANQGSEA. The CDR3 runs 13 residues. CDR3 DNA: TGCAGCGTTGGCCCAGGGGGCACAGATACGCAGTATTTT. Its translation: CSVGPGGTDTQYF.

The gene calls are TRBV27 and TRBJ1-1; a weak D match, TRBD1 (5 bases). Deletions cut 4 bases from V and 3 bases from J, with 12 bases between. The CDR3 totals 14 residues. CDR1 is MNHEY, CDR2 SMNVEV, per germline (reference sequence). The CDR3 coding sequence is TGTGCCAGCAGTTCCCGATTGGGGGACACTGAAGCTTTCTTT. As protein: CASSSRLGDTEAFF.

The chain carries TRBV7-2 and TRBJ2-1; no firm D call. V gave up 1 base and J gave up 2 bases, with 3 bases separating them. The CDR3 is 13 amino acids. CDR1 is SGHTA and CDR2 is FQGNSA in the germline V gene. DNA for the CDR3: TGTGCCAGCAGCTTAGACCCCTACAATGAGCAGTTCTTC. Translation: CASSLDPYNEQFF.

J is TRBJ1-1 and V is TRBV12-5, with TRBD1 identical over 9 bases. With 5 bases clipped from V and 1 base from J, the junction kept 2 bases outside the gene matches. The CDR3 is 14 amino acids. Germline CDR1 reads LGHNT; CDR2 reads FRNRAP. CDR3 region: CASGDRGTNTEAFF. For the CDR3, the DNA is TGTGCTAGTGGTGACAGGGGGACGAACACTGAAGCTTTCTTT.

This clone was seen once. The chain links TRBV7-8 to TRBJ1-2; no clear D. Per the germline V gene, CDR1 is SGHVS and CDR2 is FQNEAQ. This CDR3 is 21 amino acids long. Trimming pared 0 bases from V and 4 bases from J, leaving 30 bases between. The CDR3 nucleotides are TGTGCCAGCAGCTTAGCGGCTTCCCCGGCAGGCCGTTATGAAACCGGCTATGGCTACACCTTC. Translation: CASSLAASPAGRYETGYGYTF.

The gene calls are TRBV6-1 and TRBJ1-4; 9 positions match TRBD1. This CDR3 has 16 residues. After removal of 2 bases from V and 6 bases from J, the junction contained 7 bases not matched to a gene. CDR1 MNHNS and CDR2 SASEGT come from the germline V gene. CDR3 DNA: TGTGCCAGCAGTGAAACAATAGGACAGGGGCATGAAAAACTGTTTTTT. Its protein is CASSETIGQGHEKLFF.

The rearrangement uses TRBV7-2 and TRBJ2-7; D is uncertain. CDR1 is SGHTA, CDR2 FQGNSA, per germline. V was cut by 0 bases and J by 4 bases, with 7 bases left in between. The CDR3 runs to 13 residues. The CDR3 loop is CASSLAGYYEQYF. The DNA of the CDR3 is TGTGCCAGCAGCTTAGCGGGCTATTACGAGCAGTACTTC. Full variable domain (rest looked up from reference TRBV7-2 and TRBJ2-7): GAGVSQSPSNKVTEKGKDVELRCDPISGHTALYWYRQSLGQGLEFLIYFQGNSAPDKSGLPSDRFSAERTGGSVSTLTIQRTQQEDSAVYLCASSLAGYYEQYFGPGTRLTVT.

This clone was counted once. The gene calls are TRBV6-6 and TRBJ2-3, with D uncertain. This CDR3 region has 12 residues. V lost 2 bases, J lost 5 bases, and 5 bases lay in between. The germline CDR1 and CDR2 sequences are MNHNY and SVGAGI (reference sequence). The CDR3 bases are TGTGCCAGCAGTTACGCCCAAGATACGCAGTATTTT. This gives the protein CASSYAQDTQYF.

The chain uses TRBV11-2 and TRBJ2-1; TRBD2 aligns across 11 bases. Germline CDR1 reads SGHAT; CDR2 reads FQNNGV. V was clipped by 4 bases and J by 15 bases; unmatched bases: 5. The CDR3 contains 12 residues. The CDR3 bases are TGTGCCAGCAGCTCTACTAGCGGGGGACGGTTCTTC. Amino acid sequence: CASSSTSGGRFF.

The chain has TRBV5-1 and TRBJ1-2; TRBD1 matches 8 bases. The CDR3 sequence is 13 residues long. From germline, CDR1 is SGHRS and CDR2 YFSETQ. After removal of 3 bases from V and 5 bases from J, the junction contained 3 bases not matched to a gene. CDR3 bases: TGCGCCAGCAGCTCACAGGGGGTTTATGGCTACACCTTC. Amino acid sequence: CASSSQGVYGYTF.

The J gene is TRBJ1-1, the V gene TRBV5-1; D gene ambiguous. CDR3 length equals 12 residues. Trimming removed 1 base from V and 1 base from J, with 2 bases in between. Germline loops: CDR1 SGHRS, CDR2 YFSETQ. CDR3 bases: TGCGCCAGCAGCTTGAAGAACACTGAAGCTTTCTTT. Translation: CASSLKNTEAFF.

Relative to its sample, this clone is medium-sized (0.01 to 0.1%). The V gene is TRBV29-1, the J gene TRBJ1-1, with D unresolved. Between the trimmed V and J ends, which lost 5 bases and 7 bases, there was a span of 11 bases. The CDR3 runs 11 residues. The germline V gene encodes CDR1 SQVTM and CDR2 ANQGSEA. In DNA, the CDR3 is TGCAGCGTTCAAGTCAATTATGAAGCTTTCTTT. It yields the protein CSVQVNYEAFF.